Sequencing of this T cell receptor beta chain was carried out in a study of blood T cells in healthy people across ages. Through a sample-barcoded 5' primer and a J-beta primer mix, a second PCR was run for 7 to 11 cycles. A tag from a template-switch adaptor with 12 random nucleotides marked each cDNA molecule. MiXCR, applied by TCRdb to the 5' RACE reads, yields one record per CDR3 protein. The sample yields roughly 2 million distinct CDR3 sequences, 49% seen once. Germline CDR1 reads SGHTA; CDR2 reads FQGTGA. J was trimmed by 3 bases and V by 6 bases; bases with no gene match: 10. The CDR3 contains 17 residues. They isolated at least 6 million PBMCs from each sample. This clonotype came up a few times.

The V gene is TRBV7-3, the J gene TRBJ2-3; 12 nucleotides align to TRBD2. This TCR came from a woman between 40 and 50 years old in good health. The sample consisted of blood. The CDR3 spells CASSPVLAGGSTDTQYF. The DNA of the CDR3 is TGTGCCAGCAGTCCAGTGCTAGCGGGGGGGAGTACAGATACGCAGTATTTT.